This entry lists 22 T cell receptor beta chains sequenced from one sample in a study of naive and memory T cell subsets. An equimolar mix of two oligonucleotides served as the beta constant-region primer for TRBC1 and TRBC2. Nested alpha and beta constant-region primers with the SP2 primer drove four PCR rounds on ligated cDNA. A single record per CDR3 protein comes from TCRdb applying MiXCR to the UMI-ligation and nested PCR reads. This sample has 98,000 or so distinct CDR3 sequences; approximately 14% occur once, and the top ten carry 2.8%. Which antigens these TCRs recognize remains unknown. Regarding the study as a whole: Especially in CD8 cells, naive repertoires contained a few larger clonotypes, possibly CD45RA-re-expressing memory cells.

The specimen was naive CD8+ T cells from blood. These receptors were obtained from a human donor in good health.

The J gene is TRBJ2-6, the V gene TRBV29-1, with 16 bases that match TRBD2. The germline V gene encodes CDR1 SQVTM and CDR2 ANQGSEA. V shed 7 bases and J 4 bases; nucleotides not matched to a gene: 10. The CDR3 consists of 18 residues. CDR3 DNA: TGCAGCGCCCTGGGGACTAGCGGGAGGGCTAAGGGGGCCAACGTCCTGACTTTC. This translates into CSALGTSGRAKGANVLTF.

The CDR3 DNA sequence: TGCAGCGTTGCGGGGGCAGGAGCTAACTATGGCTACACCTTC. Translating gives CSVAGAGANYGYTF. The rearrangement links TRBV29-1 to TRBJ1-2; a weak D match, TRBD1 (6 bases). CDR1 SQVTM and CDR2 ANQGSEA come from the germline V gene. The CDR3 has 14 amino acids. Trimming took off 4 bases at V and 0 bases at J, with 12 bases between the two ends.

This clonotype has a count of ten or more. This chain joins TRBV7-9 and TRBJ2-5, with D uncertain. The CDR3 runs 15 residues. Per germline, CDR1 SEHNR and CDR2 FQNEAQ (reference sequence). V was pared by 5 bases and J by 1 base, with 14 bases between. The CDR3 loop is CASSPQLGSQETQYF. The CDR3 nucleotides are TGTGCCAGCAGCCCGCAACTCGGATCCCAAGAGACCCAGTACTTC.

There are a few counts of this clonotype. This chain joins TRBV28 and TRBJ1-2; the D gene is possibly TRBD1 (6 bases). V was trimmed by 5 bases and J by 3 bases, leaving 13 bases between them. The CDR3 loop spans 14 amino acids. Looked up from germline, CDR1 is MDHEN and CDR2 is SYDVKM. Written as DNA, the CDR3 is TGTGCCAGCAGTCTCCCGACAGGACACTATGGCTACACCTTC. Amino acids: CASSLPTGHYGYTF.

This clonotype showed up many times. This chain links TRBV10-3 with TRBJ2-3; D gene ambiguous. The V end was cut by 0 bases, the J end by 3 bases, with 7 bases between. The germline V gene has CDR1 ENHRY and CDR2 SYGVKD. The CDR3 contains 14 residues. CDR3 coding DNA: TGTGCCATCAGTGAGTCTGGGGTGACAGATACGCAGTATTTT. As protein: CAISESGVTDTQYF.

In DNA form, the CDR3 reads TGTGCCAGCAGCTTAGCAGGCGCTTACAATGAGCAGTTCTTC. Protein sequence: CASSLAGAYNEQFF. The chain combines TRBV7-2 with TRBJ2-1, with no clear D. Germline CDR1 is SGHTA and CDR2 is FQGNSA. This CDR3 has 14 amino acids. Deletions cut 0 bases from V and 4 bases from J, with 7 bases between.

This rearrangement joins TRBV7-9 to TRBJ2-7, with 11 bases matching TRBD2. V lost 1 base and J lost 5; bases outside the gene matches: 7. CDR3 length equals 16 residues. The germline V gene encodes CDR1 SEHNR and CDR2 FQNEAQ (reference sequence). CDR3 nucleotide sequence: TGTGCCAGCAGCTTAGAGTTAGCGGGGGGGCCTCACGAGCAGTACTTC. It codes for CASSLELAGGPHEQYF.

A few counts support this clonotype. V gene TRBV23-1 combines with J gene TRBJ2-5, with D perhaps assigned TRBD1 or TRBD2 (5 bases each). TRBV23-1 is designated an ORF whose function remains uncertain. Trimming shortened V by 3 bases and J by 2 bases, and 10 bases separated the two germline ends. This CDR3 is 14 amino acids long. CDR3 sequence reads: CASSHRGPQETQYF. The CDR3 nucleotides read TGCGCCAGCAGTCACCGGGGACCTCAAGAGACCCAGTACTTC.

This clonotype has a handful of counts. J is TRBJ2-1 and V is TRBV27; 10 bases map to TRBD2. V lost 0 bases to trimming and J lost 4 bases; unmatched junction nucleotides: 3. The CDR3 length is 16 residues. Per the germline V gene, CDR1 is MNHEY and CDR2 is SMNVEV (reference sequence). The CDR3 nucleotides are TGTGCCAGCAGTTTATCAGCGGGGGGGCGGTACAATGAGCAGTTCTTC. It is translated as CASSLSAGGRYNEQFF.

A few counts support this clonotype. The chain combines TRBV27 with TRBJ2-7; possibly TRBD2 for D (6 bases). This CDR3 is built from 14 residues. The V gene lost 3 bases and the J gene lost 1 base, with 10 bases spanning the gap. Germline-derived CDR1 and CDR2 are MNHEY and SMNVEV (reference sequence). Here the CDR3 DNA reads TGTGCCAGCAGTTTTCTTGGGGGGTCCTACGAGCAGTACTTC. Translation gives CASSFLGGSYEQYF.

In its sample, this clonotype was seen a few times. The V call is TRBV11-2, the J call TRBJ1-2; 9 bases map to TRBD1. The CDR3 sequence is 16 residues long. V shed 1 base and J 4 bases; nucleotides not matched to a gene: 7. Germline CDR1 and CDR2: SGHAT and FQNNGV. The CDR3 spells CASSLGTGVSAYGYTF. In nucleotides, the CDR3 is TGTGCCAGCAGCTTAGGGACAGGGGTTTCGGCCTATGGCTACACCTTC.

The chain links TRBV4-2 to TRBJ2-3, with D maybe TRBD2 (5 bases). CDR3 length: 14 residues. Trimming shortened V by 0 bases and J by 4 bases, and 8 bases separated the two germline ends. Germline assignment: CDR1 LGHNA and CDR2 YNFKEQ. The CDR3 loop reads CASSQEGSADTQYF. CDR3 nucleotides: TGTGCCAGCAGCCAAGAGGGTAGCGCAGATACGCAGTATTTT.

This clonotype has only a few counts. This chain joins TRBV20-1 and TRBJ2-1; D may be TRBD2 (5 bases). Trimming pared 2 bases from V and 3 bases from J, leaving 8 bases between. Germline V gene sequence: CDR1 DFQATT, CDR2 SNEGSKA (reference sequence). This CDR3 is 13 amino acids long. CDR3 in amino acids: CSARPRGYNEQFF. In DNA, the CDR3 is TGCAGTGCTAGACCCCGGGGCTACAATGAGCAGTTCTTC.

The V and J genes are TRBV27 and TRBJ2-2; D unresolved. The germline V gene encodes CDR1 MNHEY and CDR2 SMNVEV (reference sequence). CDR3 size: 14 residues. V was trimmed by 4 bases and J by 2 bases, leaving 8 bases between them. In DNA, the CDR3 is TGTGCCAGCAGTTCCCAACTAAACACCGGGGAGCTGTTTTTT. Its translation: CASSSQLNTGELFF.

This clonotype has only a few counts. V and J are TRBV29-1 and TRBJ2-2; the match to TRBD1 covers 7 bases. Losses at the gene ends were 7 bases for V and 1 base for J; bases not matched to a gene: 6. Germline-derived CDR1 and CDR2 are SQVTM and ANQGSEA. This CDR3 is built from 14 residues. This CDR3 reads CSASGTENTGELFF. CDR3 bases: TGCAGCGCCTCCGGGACAGAGAACACCGGGGAGCTGTTTTTT.

This chain links TRBV28 with TRBJ2-2, with D possibly being TRBD1 (5 bases). This CDR3 region has 17 residues. Trimming took off 3 bases at V and 1 base at J, with 15 bases between the two ends. CDR1 and CDR2 from the germline V gene are MDHEN and SYDVKM. The CDR3 coding sequence is TGTGCCAGCAGTTTTCTGGGTCAGGGTCAGAACACCGGGGAGCTGTTTTTT. Translating gives CASSFLGQGQNTGELFF.

The chain links TRBV4-3 to TRBJ1-2; 9 bases are shared with TRBD1. This CDR3 has 13 amino acids. V gave up 5 bases and J gave up 6 bases; unmatched junction bases: 4. Germline CDR1 reads LGHNA; CDR2 reads YSLEER. This CDR3 is CASSDRDRDGYTF. For the CDR3, the DNA is TGCGCCAGCAGCGACCGGGACAGGGATGGCTACACCTTC.

This clonotype was recorded a few times. The CDR3 reads CASSYIDEQFF. The CDR3 nucleotides are TGTGCCAGCAGCTATATCGATGAGCAGTTCTTC. The chain links TRBV7-8 to TRBJ2-1; no clear D. Deletions cut 4 bases from V and 8 bases from J, with 6 bases between. Germline V gene lookup returns CDR1 SGHVS and CDR2 FQNEAQ. CDR3 length: 11 residues. The full variable domain, its missing parts supplied by reference TRBV7-8 and TRBJ2-1, is GAGVSQSPRYKVAKRGQDVALRCDPISGHVSLFWYQQALGQGPEFLTYFQNEAQLDKSGLPSDRFFAERPEGSVSTLKIQRTQQEDSAVYLCASSYIDEQFFGPGTRLTVL.

The genes are TRBV29-1 and TRBJ1-2; a possible D gene is TRBD1 (5 bases). Germline values: CDR1 SQVTM, CDR2 ANQGSEA. This CDR3 has 12 residues. V lost 7 bases to trimming and J lost 4 bases, with 13 bases between them. The CDR3 sequence: CSAGDGSYGYTF. The CDR3 bases are TGCAGCGCGGGGGACGGATCCTATGGCTACACCTTC.

This clonotype appeared a few times. This chain links TRBV4-2 with TRBJ2-7, with 7 nucleotides matching TRBD1. From germline, CDR1 is LGHNA and CDR2 YNFKEQ. The junction had 6 bases not matched to a gene; V was cut back by 1 base and J by 6 bases. CDR3 size: 14 residues. This CDR3 is CASSQGGQDSEQYF. The CDR3 nucleotides read TGTGCCAGCAGCCAAGGCGGACAGGATTCCGAGCAGTACTTC.

The chain employs TRBV5-4 and TRBJ2-5; 14 bases are shared with TRBD2. CDR1 is SGHNT, CDR2 YYREEE, per germline (reference sequence). The CDR3 totals 16 residues. J gave up 3 bases and V 4 bases, and 5 bases lay outside the gene matches. The CDR3 protein is CASSPPGLAGEETQYF. The CDR3 bases are TGTGCCAGCAGCCCCCCGGGACTAGCGGGGGAAGAGACCCAGTACTTC.

The chain has TRBV6-2 or TRBV6-3 and TRBJ2-3; D might be TRBD1 or TRBD2, each matching 5 bases. The CDR3 has 17 residues. The V gene's germline CDR1 is MNHEY and CDR2 SVGEGT. V gave up 0 bases and J gave up 3 bases, with 16 bases separating them. CDR3 bases: TGTGCCAGCAGTTACTCCCCCGGTTGGGGGTTTACAGATACGCAGTATTTT. It yields the protein CASSYSPGWGFTDTQYF.